This T cell receptor (beta chain) was found in a study of cytomegalovirus exposure and HLA in healthy donors. This CDR3 has 14 residues. From germline, CDR1 is SGHRS and CDR2 YFSETQ. The ends lost 3 bases at V and 8 bases at J; junction bases unmatched: 7. Comment on this clone: The antigen remains undetermined.

The PCR made use of 60 Vbeta and 13 Jbeta primers. The data were produced by immunoSEQ multiplex PCR, yet TCRdb's version contains in-frame clones alone and is incomplete. This sample carries 130,000 to 150,000 clones, almost 80% of them seen once, and the ten largest clones take approximately 0.97%. Whole-study findings and limits: Immune exposure information available was restricted to CMV serostatus.

Sequenced: PBMCs. This sequence joins TRBV5-1 and TRBJ2-5; 10 nucleotides match TRBD1. The clonotype was recovered from a man younger than 35 in good health and CMV-seronegative. CDR3 nucleotides: TGCGCCAGCAGCTACGGGACAGGGGATGAAACCCAGTACTTC. Translation: CASSYGTGDETQYF.